This T cell receptor (beta chain) was sequenced for a study of identifying expanded T cells in peripheral blood. TCRdb's table, derived via immunoSEQ multiplex PCR, lists solely in-frame clones and lacks some. The sample consists of 120,000 or so clones, about four fifths of them appearing once. The CDR3 is 13 residues long. Between the trimmed V and J ends, which lost 6 bases and 8 bases, there was a span of 16 bases. CDR1 and CDR2 (germline): MNHNS, SASEGT. Specimen: blood. The sequence came from a person between 18 and 69 years old in good health. The rearrangement links TRBV6-1 to TRBJ1-2; D possibly corresponds to TRBD1 (6 bases). In DNA, the CDR3 is TGTGCCAGCAGGCGGGGTGCAGGGGAAGGCTACACCTTC. Translating gives CASRRGAGEGYTF.